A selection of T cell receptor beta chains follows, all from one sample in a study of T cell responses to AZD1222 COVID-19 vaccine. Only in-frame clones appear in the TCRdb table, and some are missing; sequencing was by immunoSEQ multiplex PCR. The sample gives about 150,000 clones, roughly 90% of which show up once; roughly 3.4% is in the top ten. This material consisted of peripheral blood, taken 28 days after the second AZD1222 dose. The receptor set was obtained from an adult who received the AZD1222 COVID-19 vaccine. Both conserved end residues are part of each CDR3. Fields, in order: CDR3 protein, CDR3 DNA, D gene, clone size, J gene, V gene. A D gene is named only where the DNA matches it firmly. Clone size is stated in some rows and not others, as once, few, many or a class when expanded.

CDR3aa: CASSLANSGARAGELFF
CDR3nt: TGTGCCAGCAGCTTGGCCAACTCGGGAGCTAGGGCCGGGGAGCTGTTTTTT
d_gene: .
abundance: .
j_gene: TRBJ2-2
v_gene: TRBV5-4

CDR3aa: CATTDRPNTEAFF
CDR3nt: TGTGCCACGACGGACAGGCCGAACACTGAAGCTTTCTTT
d_gene: TRBD1
abundance: .
j_gene: TRBJ1-1
v_gene: TRBV19

CDR3aa: CASETGGGNQPQHF
CDR3nt: TGTGCCAGCGAGACAGGGGGTGGCAATCAGCCCCAGCATTTT
d_gene: TRBD1
abundance: .
j_gene: TRBJ1-5
v_gene: TRBV19

CDR3aa: CASRTSRQETQYF
CDR3nt: TGTGCCAGCAGAACTAGCAGACAAGAGACCCAGTACTTC
d_gene: .
abundance: .
j_gene: TRBJ2-5
v_gene: TRBV2

CDR3aa: CASRGGQPSVRGGYTF
CDR3nt: TGTGCCAGCAGAGGCGGACAGCCCAGCGTACGCGGGGGCTACACCTTC
d_gene: .
abundance: .
j_gene: TRBJ1-2
v_gene: TRBV4-2

CDR3aa: CATSRSPGLLAGAGGQYF
CDR3nt: TGTGCCACCAGCAGATCCCCTGGTCTCCTAGCGGGGGCGGGAGGCCAGTACTTC
d_gene: TRBD2
abundance: .
j_gene: TRBJ2-5
v_gene: TRBV15

CDR3aa: CASSLVAGSYGYTF
CDR3nt: TGTGCCAGCAGCTTAGTTGCAGGCAGCTATGGCTACACCTTC
d_gene: .
abundance: .
j_gene: TRBJ1-2
v_gene: TRBV7-2

CDR3aa: CASTPWLAGGADTQYF
CDR3nt: TGTGCCAGCACCCCTTGGCTAGCGGGTGGGGCAGATACGCAGTATTTT
d_gene: TRBD2
abundance: .
j_gene: TRBJ2-3
v_gene: TRBV7-2

CDR3aa: CASSLLTGISYEQYF
CDR3nt: TGTGCCAGCAGCTTGCTAACAGGGATCTCCTACGAGCAGTACTTC
d_gene: .
abundance: .
j_gene: TRBJ2-7
v_gene: TRBV7-2

CDR3aa: CASSAQTGDDTEAFF
CDR3nt: TGTGCCAGCAGCGCCCAGACAGGGGATGACACTGAAGCTTTCTTT
d_gene: TRBD1
abundance: few
j_gene: TRBJ1-1
v_gene: TRBV9

CDR3aa: CATSDRGGHRLNEQFF
CDR3nt: TGTGCCACCAGTGATAGGGGGGGACACCGCTTGAATGAGCAGTTCTTC
d_gene: .
abundance: .
j_gene: TRBJ2-1
v_gene: TRBV24-1

CDR3aa: CASRNWGASEAFF
CDR3nt: TGTGCCAGCAGGAACTGGGGGGCTAGTGAAGCTTTCTTT
d_gene: .
abundance: .
j_gene: TRBJ1-1
v_gene: TRBV19

CDR3aa: CASRAVAANSYEQYF
CDR3nt: TGCGCCAGCAGAGCGGTAGCGGCCAACTCCTACGAGCAGTACTTC
d_gene: .
abundance: once
j_gene: TRBJ2-7
v_gene: TRBV10-2

CDR3aa: CASSLGVLETQYF
CDR3nt: TGTGCCAGCAGCTTGGGGGTTCTTGAGACCCAGTACTTC
d_gene: .
abundance: .
j_gene: TRBJ2-5
v_gene: TRBV11-1

CDR3aa: CASRWTGGGQPQHF
CDR3nt: TGTGCCAGCAGGTGGACAGGTGGTGGTCAGCCCCAGCATTTT
d_gene: TRBD1
abundance: .
j_gene: TRBJ1-5
v_gene: TRBV6-6

CDR3aa: CASSGLYRRGRDYGYTF
CDR3nt: TGTGCCAGCAGTGGCCTCTATCGGCGGGGGCGAGACTATGGCTACACCTTC
d_gene: .
abundance: .
j_gene: TRBJ1-2
v_gene: TRBV6-1

CDR3aa: CASSLAETSGYEQYF
CDR3nt: TGTGCCAGCAGCTTAGCGGAGACTAGCGGCTACGAGCAGTACTTC
d_gene: TRBD2
abundance: .
j_gene: TRBJ2-7
v_gene: TRBV7-8

CDR3aa: CASSTWRREQFF
CDR3nt: TGTGCCAGCAGCACTTGGCGGCGCGAGCAGTTCTTC
d_gene: .
abundance: .
j_gene: TRBJ2-1
v_gene: TRBV5-8

CDR3aa: CAISQRANTGELFF
CDR3nt: TGTGCCATCTCTCAGAGAGCGAACACCGGGGAGCTGTTTTTT
d_gene: .
abundance: .
j_gene: TRBJ2-2
v_gene: TRBV10-3

CDR3aa: CASSLLRGRRGGYTF
CDR3nt: TGTGCCAGCAGCTTGCTAAGGGGGCGCCGGGGAGGCTACACCTTC
d_gene: TRBD1
abundance: few
j_gene: TRBJ1-2
v_gene: TRBV11-2

CDR3aa: CASGLIGQGSNSPLHF
CDR3nt: TGTGCTAGTGGTTTGATCGGACAGGGTTCCAATTCACCCCTCCACTTT
d_gene: TRBD1
abundance: .
j_gene: TRBJ1-6
v_gene: TRBV12-5

CDR3aa: CASSTLLNTEAFF
CDR3nt: TGTGCCAGCAGTACGTTACTGAACACTGAAGCTTTCTTT
d_gene: .
abundance: .
j_gene: TRBJ1-1
v_gene: TRBV6-5

CDR3aa: CASNNPQENEQYF
CDR3nt: TGTGCCAGCAACAACCCCCAGGAGAACGAGCAGTACTTC
d_gene: .
abundance: once
j_gene: TRBJ2-7
v_gene: TRBV2

CDR3aa: CASSTGTGYNQPQHF
CDR3nt: TGTGCCAGCAGCACCGGGACAGGGTATAATCAGCCCCAGCATTTT
d_gene: TRBD1
abundance: .
j_gene: TRBJ1-5
v_gene: TRBV28

CDR3aa: CASSSIVGEGTDTQYF
CDR3nt: TGTGCCAGCAGCTCAATCGTGGGCGAGGGCACAGATACGCAGTATTTT
d_gene: .
abundance: .
j_gene: TRBJ2-3
v_gene: TRBV11-2

CDR3aa: CASSPQGQPSYEQYF
CDR3nt: TGTGCCAGCAGCCCACAGGGACAGCCATCCTACGAGCAGTACTTC
d_gene: TRBD1
abundance: .
j_gene: TRBJ2-7
v_gene: TRBV7-3

CDR3aa: CASSQLQGAEAFF
CDR3nt: TGTGCCAGCAGCCAATTACAGGGCGCTGAAGCTTTCTTT
d_gene: .
abundance: few
j_gene: TRBJ1-1
v_gene: TRBV3-1/TRBV3-2

CDR3aa: CASRETGRINEQFF
CDR3nt: TGTGCCAGCAGGGAGACAGGGCGTATCAATGAGCAGTTCTTC
d_gene: TRBD1
abundance: .
j_gene: TRBJ2-1
v_gene: TRBV28

CDR3aa: CASSLEGAGNQPQHF
CDR3nt: TGTGCCAGCAGTTTAGAGGGGGCGGGCAATCAGCCCCAGCATTTT
d_gene: TRBD1
abundance: .
j_gene: TRBJ1-5
v_gene: TRBV27